The present T cell receptor (beta chain) was sequenced within a study of blood T cell repertoires in COVID-19. Only in-frame clones appear in the TCRdb table, and some are missing; sequencing was by immunoSEQ multiplex PCR. The table records about 140,000 clones, about 86% of them present only once. This CDR3 is built from 17 residues. Losses at the gene ends were 5 bases for V and 0 bases for J; bases not matched to a gene: 10. Looked up from germline, CDR1 is KGHSH and CDR2 is LQKENI. Input material: peripheral blood. The J gene is TRBJ2-3, the V gene TRBV18; TRBD1 aligns across 8 bases. The receptor comes from a human donor in a cohort sampled during active COVID-19. The CDR3 loop reads CASSARLTGESTDTQYF. The CDR3 DNA reads as TGTGCCAGCTCAGCACGACTGACAGGGGAAAGCACAGATACGCAGTATTTT.